The 14 T cell receptor beta chains below all came from one sample that was sequenced in a study of cytomegalovirus exposure and HLA in healthy donors. PCR employed 60 Vbeta and 13 Jbeta primers. The method was immunoSEQ multiplex PCR; TCRdb's version includes in-frame clones alone and lacks a portion of them. In the table there are over 150,000 clones, 81% of which are singletons. The material sequenced was PBMCs. The receptors here all came from a woman aged 45 to 65 in good health and CMV-seronegative.

This clone occurred a few times. The V gene is TRBV4-2, the J gene TRBJ2-1, with D possibly TRBD2 on 6 matching bases. CDR1 LGHNA and CDR2 YNFKEQ come from the germline V gene. CDR3 size: 15 residues. The ends were cut back, 4 bases at V and 9 bases at J, with 19 bases in the middle. The CDR3 spells CASSPRDFGGTEQFF. The CDR3 nucleotides read TGTGCCAGCAGCCCTCGGGACTTCGGAGGCACTGAGCAGTTCTTC.

This clone was seen a handful of times. The V and J genes are TRBV6-6 and TRBJ2-7, with D unresolved. Germline V gene lookup returns CDR1 MNHNY and CDR2 SVGAGI (reference sequence). Trimming took off 0 bases at V and 3 bases at J, with 9 bases between the two ends. This CDR3 comprises 14 residues. The CDR3 DNA follows: TGTGCCAGCAGTTACTCCGAGCTTGGCTACGAGCAGTACTTC. Amino acids: CASSYSELGYEQYF.

CDR3: CASSRTGWESEQYF. The CDR3, as DNA: TGTGCCAGCAGCCGGACAGGGTGGGAGAGCGAGCAGTACTTC. V gene TRBV9 combines with J gene TRBJ2-7; 8 bases match TRBD1. Germline CDR1 and CDR2: SGDLS and YYNGEE. CDR3 length equals 14 residues. V was clipped by 4 bases and J by 6 bases; unmatched bases: 9.

The V gene is TRBV18, the J gene TRBJ2-6; no definite D call. V was clipped by 0 bases and J by 3 bases, with 6 bases between them. Germline lookup yields CDR1 KGHSH and CDR2 LQKENI. The length of the CDR3 is 15 residues. CDR3 protein: CASSPPSFGANVLTF. CDR3 sequence (DNA): TGTGCCAGCTCACCACCATCGTTTGGGGCCAACGTCCTGACTTTC.

This chain joins TRBV7-2 and TRBJ1-5; D remains unclear. Between the trimmed V and J ends, which lost 2 bases and 1 base, there was a span of 12 bases. The CDR3 totals 16 residues. Germline assignment: CDR1 SGHTA and CDR2 FQGNSA. For the CDR3, the DNA is TGTGCCAGCAGCTTATTCACAGCCCTGAGCAATCAGCCCCAGCATTTT. Protein sequence: CASSLFTALSNQPQHF.

This chain's CDR3 is CASSPGQREETQYF. The DNA of the CDR3 is TGTGCCAGCAGTCCGGGACAAAGGGAAGAGACCCAGTACTTC. The chain couples TRBV5-4 to TRBJ2-5; D is perhaps TRBD1 (6 bases). V gave up 5 bases and J gave up 3 bases, with 14 bases separating them. The length of the CDR3 is 14 residues. Germline V gene data show CDR1 as SGHNT and CDR2 as YYREEE (reference sequence).

This chain connects TRBV7-2 to TRBJ2-4; 9 nucleotides line up with TRBD2. CDR1 and CDR2 (germline): SGHTA, FQGNSA. This CDR3 is 15 amino acids long. Trimming cost V 1 base and J 4 bases; bases outside gene matches: 2. CDR3 in amino acids: CASSLGLADKNIQYF. The CDR3 DNA reads TGTGCCAGCAGCTTAGGACTAGCGGATAAAAACATTCAGTACTTC. Full variable domain (outside the CDR3, taken from reference TRBV7-2 and TRBJ2-4): GAGVSQSPSNKVTEKGKDVELRCDPISGHTALYWYRQSLGQGLEFLIYFQGNSAPDKSGLPSDRFSAERTGGSVSTLTIQRTQQEDSAVYLCASSLGLADKNIQYFGAGTRLSVL.

A single count supports this clone. This CDR3 reads CASSSTGQSTEAFF. In nucleotides, the CDR3 is TGTGCCAGCAGCTCAACAGGGCAGAGCACTGAAGCTTTCTTT. The chain employs TRBV7-2 and TRBJ1-1, with D possibly matching TRBD1 (6 bases). The ends were cut back, 4 bases at V and 4 bases at J, with 13 bases in the middle. CDR1 is SGHTA, CDR2 FQGNSA, per germline. The CDR3 covers 14 residues.

The rearrangement uses TRBV25-1 and TRBJ2-5, with D tentatively TRBD1 (5 bases). Looked up from germline, CDR1 is MGHDK and CDR2 is SYGVNS. V was cut by 3 bases and J by 4 bases, with 15 bases left in between. CDR3 length: 15 amino acids. CDR3 residues: CASSDPSAGIETQYF. In DNA, the CDR3 is TGTGCCAGCAGTGATCCCTCGGCAGGGATAGAGACCCAGTACTTC.

Note on this clone: The identical CDR3 is also encoded by other nucleotide sequences in the sample. The gene calls are TRBV5-1 and TRBJ1-5; 9 bases fit TRBD1. From germline, CDR1 is SGHRS and CDR2 YFSETQ. V shed 4 bases, J shed 4 bases, and the junction held 3 bases outside the gene matches. This CDR3 has 14 amino acids. This CDR3 is CASSPGQGNQPQHF. CDR3 nucleotide sequence: TGCGCCAGCAGCCCGGGACAGGGTAATCAGCCCCAGCATTTT.

The rearrangement joins TRBV11-2 to TRBJ2-3; D remains ambiguous. V lost 2 bases and J lost 2, with 14 bases in between. Germline lookup yields CDR1 SGHAT and CDR2 FQNNGV. CDR3 length equals 16 residues. DNA of the CDR3: TGTGCCAGCAGCTTAAACCCAGTGCAGAACACAGATACGCAGTATTTT. Its translation is CASSLNPVQNTDTQYF.

This chain uses TRBV9 with TRBJ2-1, with 10 nucleotides matching TRBD2. There are 16 residues in the CDR3. Unmatched junction bases numbered 4, after V lost 0 bases and J lost 4 bases. Per germline, CDR1 SGDLS and CDR2 YYNGEE. The CDR3 region is CASSVELAGPYNEQFF. The DNA of the CDR3 is TGTGCCAGCAGCGTAGAACTAGCGGGACCTTACAATGAGCAGTTCTTC. The entire variable domain, with the rest obtained from reference TRBV9 and TRBJ2-1, is as follows: DSGVTQTPKHLITATGQRVTLRCSPRSGDLSVYWYQQSLDQGLQFLIQYYNGEERAKGNILERFSAQQFPDLHSELNLSSLELGDSALYFCASSVELAGPYNEQFFGPGTRLTVL.

The chain couples TRBV29-1 to TRBJ2-1, with TRBD1 identical over 12 bases. CDR1 SQVTM and CDR2 ANQGSEA come from the germline V gene. With V trimmed by 2 bases and J by 4 bases, 6 bases remained unmatched. This CDR3 is built from 16 residues. CDR3 DNA: TGCAGCGTTGAATCCCCGGGACAGGGGGCTTACAATGAGCAGTTCTTC. This translates into CSVESPGQGAYNEQFF.

In this sample, this clone turned up a few times. The V and J genes are TRBV6-5 and TRBJ1-1, with 8 nucleotides matching TRBD1. The CDR3 is 12 residues long. The V and J ends lost 6 bases and 7 bases, in that order; junction bases with no gene match: 4. Germline V gives CDR1 MNHEY, CDR2 SVGAGI. CDR3 in DNA: TGTGCCAGCAGCGTCGGACAGGGTGAAGCTTTCTTT. This translates into CASSVGQGEAFF.